Each of the 27 T cell receptor beta chains below was sequenced from the same sample in a study of shared clonotypes between healthy human individuals. Here immunoSEQ multiplex PCR was the method, and the copy in TCRdb shows in-frame clones only, minus some. The sample lists some 2.4 million clones; roughly 93% were seen once. Sequenced material: naive CD4+ T cells from PBMCs. The subset: CD45RA+ positively selected. These receptors originate from a man aged 18 to 35 in good health. Some clones in this sample may be carry-over from other donors' samples.

The genes are TRBV5-6 and TRBJ1-3; D uncertain. The V end lost 4 bases, the J end lost 2 bases, and 10 bases lay between the germline ends. The CDR3 has 14 amino acids. The germline V gene encodes CDR1 SGHDT and CDR2 YYEEEE. The CDR3 spells CASSPTVAGNTIYF. Here the CDR3 DNA reads TGTGCCAGCAGCCCTACAGTAGCTGGAAACACCATATATTTT.

A word on this clone: The sample holds other DNA sequences that translate to the same CDR3. The chain links TRBV5-1 to TRBJ1-2; D is possibly TRBD1 (5 bases). Trimming took off 0 bases at V and 4 bases at J, with 10 bases between the two ends. This CDR3 contains 14 residues. From germline, CDR1 is SGHRS and CDR2 YFSETQ. Here the CDR3 reads CASSLGQGAYGYTF. CDR3 DNA sequence: TGCGCCAGCAGCTTGGGGCAGGGAGCCTATGGCTACACCTTC.

This rearrangement joins TRBV19 to TRBJ2-1; 7 bases align to TRBD1. J was trimmed by 7 bases and V by 2 bases; bases with no gene match: 5. Germline lookup yields CDR1 LNHDA and CDR2 SQIVND (reference sequence). This CDR3 comprises 14 residues. The CDR3 DNA sequence: TGTGCCAGTAGTATAAATAGGGGGCGTAATGAGCAGTTCTTC. Its protein is CASSINRGRNEQFF. Full variable domain (missing parts from reference TRBV19 and TRBJ2-1): DGGITQSPKYLFRKEGQNVTLSCEQNLNHDAMYWYRQDPGQGLRLIYYSQIVNDFQKGDIAEGYSVSREKKESFPLTVTSAQKNPTAFYLCASSINRGRNEQFFGPGTRLTVL.

The V gene is TRBV29-1, the J gene TRBJ2-5, with 10 positions matching TRBD2. Germline V CDR1 and CDR2: SQVTM, ANQGSEA. CDR3 length: 14 residues. V trimming: 4 bases; J trimming: 7 bases; junction bases outside the gene matches: 9. The CDR3 coding sequence is TGCAGCGTTGGGATGGGGACTAGCGATGGGACCCAGTACTTC. It is translated as CSVGMGTSDGTQYF.

This chain joins TRBV6-5 and TRBJ2-7, with TRBD1 as a possible D gene (6 bases). V was cut by 6 bases and J by 5 bases, with 20 bases left in between. The CDR3 spans 15 residues. CDR1 MNHEY and CDR2 SVGAGI come from the germline V gene. CDR3 coding DNA: TGTGCCAGCAGCCCTCAAACGGTGCCAGGGGACGAGCAGTACTTC. It is translated as CASSPQTVPGDEQYF.

The CDR3 spells CASRRATAGEKLFF. The CDR3 DNA is TGTGCCAGCAGAAGGGCCACGGCGGGAGAAAAACTGTTTTTT. The gene calls are TRBV27 and TRBJ1-4; D unclear. The CDR3 extends over 14 amino acids. Per the germline V gene, CDR1 is MNHEY and CDR2 is SMNVEV (reference sequence). Trimming stripped 6 bases from V and 8 bases from J, with 16 bases between. The complete variable domain, with remaining parts taken from reference TRBV27 and TRBJ1-4, reads EAQVTQNPRYLITVTGKKLTVTCSQNMNHEYMSWYRQDPGLGLRQIYYSMNVEVTDKGDVPEGYKVSRKEKRNFPLILESPSPNQTSLYFCASRRATAGEKLFFGSGTQLSVL.

J is TRBJ2-7 and V is TRBV9; perhaps TRBD1 as D (6 bases). V lost 4 bases to trimming and J lost 2 bases, with 10 bases between them. The germline V gene has CDR1 SGDLS and CDR2 YYNGEE. The CDR3 extends over 13 amino acids. CDR3 amino acids: CASSPGVPYEQYF. The CDR3, as DNA: TGTGCCAGCAGCCCAGGGGTCCCCTACGAGCAGTACTTC.

The rearrangement joins TRBV28 to TRBJ1-5; possibly TRBD1 for D (5 bases). CDR1 is MDHEN, CDR2 SYDVKM, per germline. The CDR3 is 16 amino acids. Trimming left V 6 bases short and J 7 bases short, with 22 bases between. CDR3 sequence reads: CASRPEGRDLGQPQHF. CDR3 nucleotides: TGTGCCAGCAGACCCGAGGGGAGGGACCTCGGGCAGCCCCAGCATTTT.

The chain couples TRBV2 to TRBJ2-7, with 7 nucleotides matching TRBD1. This CDR3 contains 15 residues. Germline CDR1 and CDR2: SNHLY and FYNNEI. V was clipped by 6 bases and J by 4 bases; unmatched bases: 12. The CDR3 reads CASSAIGTASYEQYF. The CDR3 nucleotides are TGTGCCAGCAGCGCCATTGGGACAGCGAGTTACGAGCAGTACTTC. Variable domain in full (rest from reference TRBV2 and TRBJ2-7): EPEVTQTPSHQVTQMGQEVILRCVPISNHLYFYWYRQILGQKVEFLVSFYNNEISEKSEIFDDQFSVERPDGSNFTLKIRSTKLEDSAMYFCASSAIGTASYEQYFGPGTRLTVT.

This chain links TRBV5-6 with TRBJ2-1, with TRBD2 matching 7 bases. Trimming cost V 0 bases and J 0 bases; bases outside gene matches: 9. The V gene's germline CDR1 is SGHDT and CDR2 YYEEEE. This CDR3 is built from 18 residues. The CDR3: CASSLEWDYGSSYNEQFF. The CDR3 DNA is TGTGCCAGCAGCTTGGAGTGGGACTATGGTTCCTCCTACAATGAGCAGTTCTTC.

The chain joins TRBV27 to TRBJ1-4; no definite D call. Trimming cost V 6 bases and J 0 bases, with 8 bases left between them. CDR3 length equals 14 residues. CDR1 MNHEY and CDR2 SMNVEV come from the germline V gene (reference sequence). The CDR3 protein is CASRGYTTNEKLFF. Written as DNA, the CDR3 is TGTGCCAGCAGGGGGTATACAACTAATGAAAAACTGTTTTTT.

This chain joins TRBV9 and TRBJ2-7; 8 bases fit TRBD2. The CDR3 is 14 amino acids. Losses at the gene ends were 1 base for V and 2 bases for J; bases not matched to a gene: 2. The germline gives CDR1 SGDLS, CDR2 YYNGEE. CDR3 DNA sequence: TGTGCCAGCAGCGTACGAGCGGGAGCCTACGAGCAGTACTTC. Its protein product is CASSVRAGAYEQYF.

The V gene is TRBV29-1, the J gene TRBJ2-5; TRBD2 aligns across 13 bases. Germline V gene data show CDR1 as SQVTM and CDR2 as ANQGSEA. The V and J ends lost 4 bases and 7 bases, in that order; junction bases with no gene match: 9. There are 15 residues in the CDR3. The CDR3 spells CSVGTSGGPRGTQYF. CDR3 DNA: TGCAGCGTTGGGACTAGCGGGGGCCCCCGGGGGACCCAGTACTTC. Based on the CDR3 plus reference TRBV29-1 and TRBJ2-5, the full variable domain is SAVISQKPSRDICQRGTSLTIQCQVDSQVTMMFWYRQQPGQSLTLIATANQGSEATYESGFVIDKFPISRPNLTFSTLTVSNMSPEDSSIYLCSVGTSGGPRGTQYFGPGTRLLVL.

The rearrangement uses TRBV7-2 and TRBJ2-3, with TRBD2 as a possible D gene (5 bases). The CDR3 is 15 residues long. Germline V gene sequence: CDR1 SGHTA, CDR2 FQGNSA. Trimming removed 3 bases from V and 3 bases from J, with 13 bases in between. CDR3 sequence: CASSFSGSLTDTQYF. CDR3 DNA: TGTGCCAGCAGCTTTAGTGGGAGCCTTACAGATACGCAGTATTTT.

The J gene is TRBJ1-1, the V gene TRBV19; 9 bases align to TRBD1. This CDR3 comprises 21 residues. Germline lookup yields CDR1 LNHDA and CDR2 SQIVND (reference sequence). V lost 6 bases, J lost 3 bases, and 26 bases stayed unmatched. CDR3 protein: CASSFRSVFWDREELDTEAFF. DNA of the CDR3: TGTGCCAGTAGCTTTAGAAGTGTTTTTTGGGACAGGGAAGAATTGGACACTGAAGCTTTCTTT.

Only one count was recorded for this clone. The CDR3 spells CASAKTSGDQETQYF. For the CDR3, the DNA is TGTGCTAGTGCTAAGACCAGCGGGGACCAAGAGACCCAGTACTTC. This rearrangement joins TRBV12-5 to TRBJ2-5; 7 bases line up with TRBD2. V lost 7 bases and J lost 0; bases outside the gene matches: 8. Germline V gene lookup returns CDR1 LGHNT and CDR2 FRNRAP. This CDR3 has 15 residues.

This chain uses TRBV5-4 with TRBJ2-3, with a possible D match to TRBD2 (7 bases). The CDR3 has 14 amino acids. Germline lookup yields CDR1 SGHNT and CDR2 YYREEE (reference sequence). V shed 1 base and J shed 8 bases, with 14 bases lying between them. The CDR3 loop is CASSLRQGGGTQYF. The CDR3 DNA reads as TGTGCCAGCAGCTTGCGCCAGGGAGGGGGTACGCAGTATTTT.

The chain employs TRBV30 and TRBJ1-4; a possible D gene is TRBD1 (5 bases). The germline V gene encodes CDR1 GTSNPN and CDR2 SVGIG (reference sequence). The V gene lost 8 bases and the J gene lost 3 bases, with 19 bases spanning the gap. The CDR3 contains 15 residues. The CDR3 bases are TGTGCCGGATGGCCTGGGGACGTTGCTAATGAAAAACTGTTTTTT. Amino acids: CAGWPGDVANEKLFF.

This clone appeared a single time. The chain combines TRBV28 with TRBJ1-2, with a weak D call TRBD1 (5 bases). Trimming shortened V by 6 bases and J by 2 bases, and 16 bases separated the two germline ends. CDR1 is MDHEN, CDR2 SYDVKM, per germline. This CDR3 has 15 amino acids. CDR3 sequence: CASSLGLGWNYGYTF. The CDR3 DNA follows: TGTGCCAGCAGCTTGGGGCTAGGCTGGAACTATGGCTACACCTTC.

This clone is a singleton in its sample. J is TRBJ1-2 and V is TRBV5-4; D uncertain. CDR3 length equals 15 residues. Germline V CDR1 and CDR2: SGHNT, YYREEE (reference sequence). Deletions cut 2 bases from V and 4 bases from J, with 15 bases between. CDR3 nucleotide sequence: TGTGCCAGCAGCTTTCTAGGGAGTGGGATCTATGGCTACACCTTC. This sequence encodes CASSFLGSGIYGYTF.

The table lists this clone with a count of one. The CDR3 loop is CASSLVAGTEYEQYF. CDR3 bases: TGTGCCAGCAGCTTAGTGGCCGGGACGGAATACGAGCAGTACTTC. The V gene is TRBV7-9, the J gene TRBJ2-7, with D perhaps assigned TRBD1 or TRBD2 (5 bases each). The V gene's germline CDR1 is SEHNR and CDR2 FQNEAQ (reference sequence). The CDR3 consists of 15 residues. V was cut by 1 base and J by 4 bases, with 14 bases left in between.

The V gene is TRBV4-1, the J gene TRBJ2-5; D possibly corresponds to TRBD1 (6 bases). V was cut by 4 bases and J by 3 bases, with 9 bases left in between. The CDR3 contains 13 residues. The germline gives CDR1 MGHRA, CDR2 YSYEKL. This CDR3 is CASSRGQKETQYF. DNA of the CDR3: TGCGCCAGCAGCCGAGGACAGAAAGAGACCCAGTACTTC.

The V gene is TRBV7-3, the J gene TRBJ2-2, with TRBD1 as a possible D gene (6 bases). CDR1 is SGHTA and CDR2 is FQGTGA in the germline V gene. V shed 2 bases and J shed 7 bases, with 14 bases lying between them. The CDR3 extends over 15 amino acids. The CDR3 spells CASSLGQNRHGELFF. As DNA, the CDR3 is TGTGCCAGCAGCTTAGGACAGAACCGGCACGGGGAGCTGTTTTTT.

The chain combines TRBV4-1 with TRBJ2-7; 8 nucleotides line up with TRBD1. The germline gives CDR1 MGHRA, CDR2 YSYEKL. The CDR3 is 14 amino acids. V shed 3 bases and J 6 bases; nucleotides not matched to a gene: 7. For the CDR3, the DNA is TGCGCCAGCAGCCAGCTTGCAGGGGGCAGCGAGCAGTACTTC. Its translation: CASSQLAGGSEQYF.

This chain links TRBV28 with TRBJ2-5; the D is unclear. Germline V gene sequence: CDR1 MDHEN, CDR2 SYDVKM. This CDR3 is built from 12 residues. V dropped 2 bases and J dropped 9 bases, with 10 bases sitting between them. CDR3 protein: CASSLPSQAQYF. CDR3 bases: TGTGCCAGCAGTTTACCCTCGCAGGCCCAGTACTTC.

This chain joins TRBV27 and TRBJ1-5; a possible D gene is TRBD1 (5 bases). The V gene's germline CDR1 is MNHEY and CDR2 SMNVEV (reference sequence). V lost 2 bases, J lost 2 bases, and 10 bases lay in between. There are 15 residues in the CDR3. The DNA of the CDR3 is TGTGCCAGCAGTTTAACAGGTTCGGGCAATCAGCCCCAGCATTTT. It is translated as CASSLTGSGNQPQHF.

The chain uses TRBV4-3 and TRBJ2-3; 11 nucleotides align to TRBD2. The CDR3 has 15 amino acids. Losses at the gene ends were 4 bases for V and 6 bases for J; bases not matched to a gene: 6. Per the germline V gene, CDR1 is LGHNA and CDR2 is YSLEER. CDR3: CASSPLAGGRDTQYF. For the CDR3, the DNA is TGCGCCAGCAGCCCCTTAGCGGGAGGGAGGGATACGCAGTATTTT.